This T cell receptor (beta chain) came from a study of blood T cell repertoires in COVID-19 (dated by TCRdb to 2019 to 2021). With regard to the full study: Samples covering the acute and convalescent phases of COVID-19 were provided by collaborators in the United States, Italy and Spain. The repertoires were released in a freely available public database intended as a resource for research on the immune response to SARS-CoV-2. Nearly every sample came with metadata listing a de-identified subject ID, COVID-19 status, age in years and sex. Where available, HLA class I and class II types were obtained from metadata supplied by the sample provider rather than from assay-based typing. Samples were obtained from the ongoing ImmuneRACE study (first 160 participants) and from 1,000 to 1,500 subjects provided by 6 global collaborators. Deeply sampled blood TCRbeta repertoires from subjects exposed to, actively infected with, or recovered from COVID-19 were included in the dataset. The prospective study material was composed of cDNA or gDNA derived from T cells, B-cell-depleted T cells, or PBMCs. Overall study results and their limits: Clinical and demographic metadata were provided uncurated, with the amount varying by source and participant.

TCRbeta CDR3 regions were amplified from genomic DNA using the immunoSEQ Assay, a bias-controlled multiplex PCR. The authors' pipeline ran thus. Within the assay, amplification of reference gene primers was used to estimate how many nucleated cells each sample contained. To quantify the absolute abundance of each unique TCRbeta CDR3 rearrangement, sequence reads were collapsed and filtered. For each sample, productive Simpson clonality was calculated as the square root of Simpson's diversity index across productive rearrangements. TCRdb mirrors the immuneACCESS table, restricted to in-frame sequences. Some clones are absent from its copies; in checked studies, under half trace to an unresolved V gene, and the reason for the others is unknown. V and J calls and clone size are copied from that table; D and trimming were computed from the DNA. Here the sample has some 120,000 clones; roughly 83% occur a single time. 16% of the sample comes from the top ten.

Comments on this clone: Its antigen is currently not known. Qualities for individual bases were not recorded, and no much larger clone is one base off.

The collaborating institutions used their own protocols to collect whole blood in K2EDTA tubes. Collaborator samples were shipped for TCRbeta analysis as frozen whole blood, isolated PBMCs, or DNA extracted from either sample type. The cysteine opens and the phenylalanine closes a CDR3 of 17 amino acids. Here the CDR3 DNA is all that survives: 51 bases in frame from base 1. CDR1 is given as LGHDT and CDR2 as YNNKEL, both from the germline V gene (reference sequence). V is pruned by 3 bases and J by 9 bases, leaving 15 bases of the junction without a gene match. The sequencing sample was made of peripheral blood. The source of this sequence is a woman in her forties or fifties with acute or convalescent COVID-19. Recombination linked TRBV3-1 (or the pseudogene TRBV3-2) to TRBJ2-4; 9 bases in the middle match TRBD2. The CDR3 region has the sequence CASSQVAGAGPKAIQYF. The nucleotide sequence reads TGTGCCAGCAGCCAGGTAGCGGGGGCAGGACCTAAAGCCATTCAGTACTTC.